The present entry profiles one TCR beta chain with its context. No antigen is known for it. This specimen belongs to a study of memory CD4+ T cells and cytomegalovirus serostatus. Study in general: This sample comes from healthy Belgian adults, about nine CMV seropositive, 24 seronegative. Overall study results and limits: Each of approximately 63 CMV-associated TCRbeta sequences occurred in one to five individuals. Suggested: most of the CMV-linked TCR signature lies in CD4+ memory cells.

V shed 1 base and J 16 bases; nucleotides not matched to a gene: 14. Germline-derived CDR1 and CDR2 are SGHTA and FQGNSA. The CDR3 has 15 amino acids. The repertoire was sequenced with immunoSEQ multiplex PCR; TCRdb's copy has only in-frame clones and lacks some. The sample contains some 73,000 clones, around four fifths of which appear only once. Single viable CD3+CD4+CD8-CD45RO+ cells were sorted as the memory CD4+ T cells. Serum IgG to CMV pp150, pp28, p38 and p52 defined serostatus. This TCR was recovered from an adult in good health and CMV-seropositive. This chain links TRBV7-2 with TRBJ2-1, with 9 bases matching TRBD2. The specimen sequenced was memory CD4+ T cells from blood. The CDR3 sequence: CASSLGYTGLAVLFF. In DNA, the CDR3 is TGTGCCAGCAGCTTAGGCTACACGGGACTAGCTGTTTTATTCTTC. The whole variable domain, remainder taken from reference TRBV7-2 and TRBJ2-1, is GAGVSQSPSNKVTEKGKDVELRCDPISGHTALYWYRQSLGQGLEFLIYFQGNSAPDKSGLPSDRFSAERTGGSVSTLTIQRTQQEDSAVYLCASSLGYTGLAVLFFGPGTRLTVL.